Listed below are T cell receptor beta chains from one sample, sequenced in a study of cytomegalovirus exposure and HLA in healthy donors. Sequenced by immunoSEQ multiplex PCR; TCRdb stores in-frame clones only, minus some. The sample consists of 80,000 or so clones, roughly two thirds of them appearing once. The source material was PBMCs. The receptors shown here come from a man aged 55 to 70 in good health and CMV-seropositive. Both conserved end residues are part of each CDR3. Fields, in order: V gene, J gene, clone size, D gene, CDR3 DNA, CDR3 protein. The D gene is left open where the match is weak. Clone size, where shown, is once, few, many, or a class for clones that have expanded.

V: TRBV27; J: TRBJ1-5; size: NA; D: NA; DNA: TGTGCCAGCAAGCTTCGGGGTTCGGGCAATCAGCCCCAGCATTTT; CDR3: CASKLRGSGNQPQHF
V: TRBV28; J: TRBJ2-1; size: NA; D: TRBD2; DNA: TGTGCCAGCAGGCCCCTAGCGGGGGGCAGCTCCTACAATGAGCAGTTCTTC; CDR3: CASRPLAGGSSYNEQFF
V: TRBV19; J: TRBJ1-5; size: NA; D: NA; DNA: TGTGCCAGTAGTATAAGGCGGACTGATCATCAGCCCCAGCATTTT; CDR3: CASSIRRTDHQPQHF
V: TRBV6-1; J: TRBJ1-1; size: NA; D: NA; DNA: TGTGCCAGCAGTCTTCTCGGGGTGGCGAACACTGAAGCTTTCTTT; CDR3: CASSLLGVANTEAFF
V: TRBV7-2; J: TRBJ2-5; size: once; D: NA; DNA: TGTGCCAGCGCCGGGACTGTTGTGGGGACCCAGTACTTC; CDR3: CASAGTVVGTQYF
V: TRBV9; J: TRBJ2-5; size: NA; D: TRBD2; DNA: TGTGCCAGCAGCGTCGGACTAGCGGGAGGGGAGACCCAGTACTTC; CDR3: CASSVGLAGGETQYF
V: TRBV5-3; J: TRBJ2-2; size: NA; D: TRBD2; DNA: TGTGCCAGAAGCCTGGGACTAGCGGGACAAGGTACCGGGGAGCTGTTTTTT; CDR3: CARSLGLAGQGTGELFF
V: TRBV6-5; J: TRBJ2-7; size: few; D: TRBD2; DNA: TGTGCCAGCAGTTACTCCGGACTAGCGGGAGACGAGCAGTACTTC; CDR3: CASSYSGLAGDEQYF
V: TRBV7-8; J: TRBJ2-1; size: NA; D: NA; DNA: TGTGCCAGCAGCTTACCGAGCTCCTACAATGAGCAGTTCTTC; CDR3: CASSLPSSYNEQFF
V: TRBV19; J: TRBJ2-3; size: NA; D: TRBD2; DNA: TGTGCCACCCATGCGGGGGAGTCTAGCACAGATACGCAGTATTTT; CDR3: CATHAGESSTDTQYF
V: TRBV4-1; J: TRBJ2-7; size: once; D: NA; DNA: TGCGCCAGCCAACCGGAGTGGCAGGGTGACGAGCAGTACTTC; CDR3: CASQPEWQGDEQYF
V: TRBV5-1; J: TRBJ1-5; size: NA; D: NA; DNA: TGCGCCAGCAGCTCAGGGGATGGTCAGCCCCAGCATTTT; CDR3: CASSSGDGQPQHF
V: TRBV29-1; J: TRBJ2-7; size: NA; D: TRBD2; DNA: TGCAGCGTTGTATATCCGAGCGGGAGCTACGAGCAGTACTTC; CDR3: CSVVYPSGSYEQYF
V: TRBV9; J: TRBJ2-5; size: NA; D: TRBD2; DNA: TGTGCCAGCAGCGTACAAGCGGGGGAAGAGACCCAGTACTTC; CDR3: CASSVQAGEETQYF
V: TRBV7-9; J: TRBJ2-1; size: few; D: TRBD2; DNA: TGTGCCAGCAGCCCAAGGCCCGTACTAGCGGGGGCCTCCTACAATGAGCAGTTCTTC; CDR3: CASSPRPVLAGASYNEQFF
V: TRBV15; J: TRBJ2-7; size: NA; D: TRBD1; DNA: TGTGCCACCAGCAGATTAGGGGGCTTGGAGCAGTACTTC; CDR3: CATSRLGGLEQYF
V: TRBV28; J: TRBJ2-1; size: few; D: NA; DNA: TGTGCCAGCAGTTTACACAGAGCCGGCTACAATGAGCAGTTCTTC; CDR3: CASSLHRAGYNEQFF
V: TRBV19; J: TRBJ1-6; size: NA; D: NA; DNA: TGTGCCAGTAGTACCCTAGGACAGTTTAATTCACCCCTCCACTTT; CDR3: CASSTLGQFNSPLHF
V: TRBV4-3; J: TRBJ1-4; size: few; D: NA; DNA: TGCGCCAGCAGCCAAGCATTTGGCGGAAAACTGTTTTTT; CDR3: CASSQAFGGKLFF
V: TRBV5-1; J: TRBJ2-3; size: NA; D: NA; DNA: TGCGCCAGCAGCTTCCAGGGCACAGATACGCAGTATTTT; CDR3: CASSFQGTDTQYF
V: TRBV5-1; J: TRBJ2-3; size: NA; D: NA; DNA: TGCGCCAGCAGCTTAAATCCGGGAAACTCAGATACGCAGTATTTT; CDR3: CASSLNPGNSDTQYF
V: TRBV4-2; J: TRBJ1-1; size: few; D: TRBD1; DNA: TGTGCCAGCAGGCCACAGGGGGGCTTCGAGTCTGAAGCTTTCTTT; CDR3: CASRPQGGFESEAFF
V: TRBV9; J: TRBJ1-1; size: NA; D: NA; DNA: TGTGCCAGCAGCGTAGCCACAGCCAACACTGAAGCTTTCTTT; CDR3: CASSVATANTEAFF
V: TRBV5-1; J: TRBJ2-7; size: NA; D: NA; DNA: TGCGCCAGCAGCTTGGAGGGGGATGTATGGGAGCAGTACTTC; CDR3: CASSLEGDVWEQYF
V: TRBV7-8; J: TRBJ1-1; size: few; D: TRBD1; DNA: TGTGCCAGCAGCTTACTCCGGACAGGGCTCATGAACACTGAAGCTTTCTTT; CDR3: CASSLLRTGLMNTEAFF
V: TRBV25-1; J: TRBJ1-1; size: NA; D: NA; DNA: TGTGCCAGCAGTGCTTTCGACTGGGACACTGAAGCTTTCTTT; CDR3: CASSAFDWDTEAFF
V: TRBV30; J: TRBJ1-5; size: NA; D: NA; DNA: TGTGCCTGGAGTGTAAGGGCAGGGAATCAGCCCCAGCATTTT; CDR3: CAWSVRAGNQPQHF
V: TRBV7-9; J: TRBJ2-2; size: NA; D: NA; DNA: TGTGCCAGCAGGACAATGGCCGGGGAGCTGTTTTTT; CDR3: CASRTMAGELFF
V: TRBV5-4; J: TRBJ2-7; size: NA; D: NA; DNA: TGTGCCAGCAGCTTCCCAGGGTTCCACGAGCAGTACTTC; CDR3: CASSFPGFHEQYF
V: TRBV28; J: TRBJ2-7; size: NA; D: NA; DNA: TGTGCCAGCAGTCAAGAGACAGGATACTACGAGCAGTACTTC; CDR3: CASSQETGYYEQYF
V: TRBV10-1; J: TRBJ2-7; size: NA; D: TRBD1; DNA: TGCGCCAGCAGTTCTACAGGGGTCGACGAGCAGTACTTC; CDR3: CASSSTGVDEQYF
V: TRBV7-2; J: TRBJ1-6; size: NA; D: TRBD1; DNA: TGTGCCAGCAGCTTAGGAGACAGGGGGCCCTATAATTCACCCCTCCACTTT; CDR3: CASSLGDRGPYNSPLHF
V: TRBV5-1; J: TRBJ2-7; size: NA; D: TRBD1; DNA: TGCGCCAGCAGGGCCGGGACAGGGGTCTCCTACGAGCAGTACTTC; CDR3: CASRAGTGVSYEQYF
V: TRBV7-9; J: TRBJ2-6; size: NA; D: TRBD2; DNA: TGTGCCAGCAGCTTAGGACTAGCGGGAGCTACTGGGGCCAACGTCCTGACTTTC; CDR3: CASSLGLAGATGANVLTF
V: TRBV7-6; J: TRBJ2-7; size: NA; D: TRBD1; DNA: TGTGCCAGCAGCCTCACTTCCGGGACAGGGACCTACGAGCAGTACTTC; CDR3: CASSLTSGTGTYEQYF
V: TRBV7-6; J: TRBJ1-1; size: NA; D: TRBD1; DNA: TGTGCCAGCAGCCCCGGGACAGAGAACACTGAAGCTTTCTTT; CDR3: CASSPGTENTEAFF
V: TRBV4-1; J: TRBJ2-7; size: few; D: TRBD2; DNA: TGCGCCAGCAGCCGCAGCACCGGGACTAGCGGCTACCACGAGCAGTACTTC; CDR3: CASSRSTGTSGYHEQYF
V: TRBV7-2; J: TRBJ2-5; size: NA; D: TRBD1; DNA: TGTGCCAGCAGCCCAGGGGGCCTCAATGAAGAGACCCAGTACTTC; CDR3: CASSPGGLNEETQYF
V: TRBV7-9; J: TRBJ2-3; size: NA; D: TRBD2; DNA: TGTTCCAGCAGCTTGAGCGGGAGCGGAGATACGCAGTATTTT; CDR3: CSSSLSGSGDTQYF
V: TRBV6-5; J: TRBJ1-2; size: NA; D: NA; DNA: TGTGCCAGCAGTTACTCCGCGAGCAACTATGGCTACACCTTC; CDR3: CASSYSASNYGYTF
V: TRBV6-5; J: TRBJ1-1; size: NA; D: NA; DNA: TGTGCCAGCAGTTCCTTGGGGGCGGAGAACACTGAAGCTTTCTTT; CDR3: CASSSLGAENTEAFF
V: TRBV7-2; J: TRBJ2-2; size: NA; D: TRBD2; DNA: TGTGCCAGCAGCTACGGACTAGCGGGGGAGGACGGGGAGCTGTTTTTT; CDR3: CASSYGLAGEDGELFF
V: TRBV5-4; J: TRBJ2-3; size: NA; D: NA; DNA: TGTGCCAGCAGCTCCCCGACTACCCTGAACACAGATACGCAGTATTTT; CDR3: CASSSPTTLNTDTQYF
V: TRBV5-8; J: TRBJ2-7; size: NA; D: NA; DNA: TGTGCCAGCAGCTCGGCAGGGGCTAACGAGCAGTACTTC; CDR3: CASSSAGANEQYF
V: TRBV2; J: TRBJ2-7; size: NA; D: NA; DNA: TGTGCCAGCAGTGAATGGACAGCCTCCTACGAGCAGTACTTC; CDR3: CASSEWTASYEQYF